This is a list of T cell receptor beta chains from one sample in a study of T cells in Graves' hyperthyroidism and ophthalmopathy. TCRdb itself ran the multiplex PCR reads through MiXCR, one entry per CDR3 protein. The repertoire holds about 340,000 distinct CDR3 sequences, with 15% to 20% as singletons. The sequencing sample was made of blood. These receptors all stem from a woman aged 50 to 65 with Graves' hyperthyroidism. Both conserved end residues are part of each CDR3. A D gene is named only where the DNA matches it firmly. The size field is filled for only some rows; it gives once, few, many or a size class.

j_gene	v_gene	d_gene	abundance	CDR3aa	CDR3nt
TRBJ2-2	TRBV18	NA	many	CASSLRDAGELFF	TGTGCCAGCTCACTTAGGGACGCCGGGGAGCTGTTTTTT
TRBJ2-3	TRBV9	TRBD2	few	CASSVLAGPPGTQYF	TGTGCCAGCAGCGTACTAGCGGGTCCGCCGGGTACGCAGTATTTT
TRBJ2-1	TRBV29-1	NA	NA	CSDLSGSSYNEQFF	TGCAGCGACCTTAGCGGAAGCTCCTACAATGAGCAGTTCTTC
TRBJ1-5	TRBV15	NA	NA	CATSRDGTGMAQHF	TGTGCCACCAGCAGAGATGGCACAGGGATGGCCCAGCATTTT
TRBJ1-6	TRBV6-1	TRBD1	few	CASSALTGVGSPLHF	TGTGCCAGCAGTGCTCTGACAGGGGTAGGCTCACCCCTCCACTTT
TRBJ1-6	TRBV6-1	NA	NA	CASRLTQEGYNSPLHF	TGTGCCAGCAGACTTACACAGGAGGGATATAATTCACCCCTCCACTTT
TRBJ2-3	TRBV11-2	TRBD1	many	CASSEDRDDTQYF	TGTGCCAGCAGCGAGGACAGGGACGATACGCAGTATTTT
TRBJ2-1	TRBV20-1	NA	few	CSAATGDRPAYNEQFF	TGCAGTGCCGCTACGGGGGACCGGCCGGCCTACAATGAGCAGTTCTTC
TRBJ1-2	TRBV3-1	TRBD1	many	CASSQFGTDYGYTF	TGTGCCAGCAGCCAATTTGGGACAGACTATGGCTACACCTTC
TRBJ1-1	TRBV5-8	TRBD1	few	CASSPSPTGGNTEAFF	TGTGCCAGCAGCCCCTCCCCGACAGGGGGGAACACTGAAGCTTTCTTT
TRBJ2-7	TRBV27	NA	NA	CASSSHRYEQYF	TGTGCCAGCAGTTCGCACCGATACGAGCAGTACTTC
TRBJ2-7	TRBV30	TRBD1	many	CAWSGGQNVNEQYF	TGTGCCTGGAGTGGGGGACAGAATGTTAACGAGCAGTACTTC
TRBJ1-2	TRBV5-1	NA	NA	CASSLAYGDYGYTF	TGCGCCAGCAGCTTGGCCTATGGTGACTATGGCTACACCTTC
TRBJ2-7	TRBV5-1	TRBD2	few	CASSLPGGGEQYF	TGCGCCAGCAGCTTGCCGGGCGGGGGCGAGCAGTACTTC
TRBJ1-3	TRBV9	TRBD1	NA	CASSVSGQGPGNTIYF	TGTGCCAGCAGCGTTTCGGGACAGGGGCCTGGAAACACCATATATTTT
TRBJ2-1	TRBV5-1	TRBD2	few	CASSFRRGEIYNEQFF	TGCGCCAGCAGCTTTAGACGGGGGGAGATCTACAATGAGCAGTTCTTC
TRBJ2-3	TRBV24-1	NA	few	CATSGGQYLTDAQYF	TGTGCCACCTCCGGCGGACAGTACCTCACAGATGCGCAGTATTTT
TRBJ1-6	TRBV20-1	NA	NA	CSARRGVPLHF	TGCAGTGCTAGAAGGGGGGTACCCCTCCACTTT
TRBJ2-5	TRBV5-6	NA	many	CASSLAIAQETQYF	TGTGCCAGCAGCTTGGCAATAGCACAAGAGACCCAGTACTTC
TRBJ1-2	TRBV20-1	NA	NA	CSARDLAGNSNYGYTF	TGCAGTGCTAGAGATTTGGCCGGGAACTCGAACTATGGCTACACCTTC
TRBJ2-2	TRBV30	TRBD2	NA	CASSSGLAGVWTGELFF	TGTGCCAGTAGTTCCGGACTAGCGGGAGTTTGGACCGGGGAGCTGTTTTTT
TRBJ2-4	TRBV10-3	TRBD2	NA	CAISASGGADIQYF	TGTGCCATCAGCGCTAGCGGGGGGGCAGACATTCAGTACTTC
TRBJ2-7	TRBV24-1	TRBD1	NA	CATSDMGQRGYYEQYF	TGTGCCACCAGTGATATGGGACAGAGGGGTTACTACGAGCAGTACTTC
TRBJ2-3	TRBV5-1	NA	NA	CASSLALTSIPDTQYF	TGCGCCAGCAGCTTGGCCTTAACCAGTATCCCAGATACGCAGTATTTT
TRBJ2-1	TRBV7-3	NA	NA	CASSEGGGALLGEQFF	TGTGCCAGCAGCGAGGGGGGGGGGGCCCTCCTCGGTGAGCAGTTCTTC
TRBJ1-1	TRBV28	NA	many	CASSLQGINTEAFF	TGTGCCAGCAGTTTACAGGGCATAAACACTGAAGCTTTCTTT
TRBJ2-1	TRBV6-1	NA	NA	CASSRALRSNEQFF	TGTGCCAGCAGCCGGGCCCTTAGGAGCAATGAGCAGTTCTTC
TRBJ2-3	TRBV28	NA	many	CASSRGGESTDTQYF	TGCGCCAGCAGCCGCGGCGGGGAGAGCACAGATACGCAGTATTTT
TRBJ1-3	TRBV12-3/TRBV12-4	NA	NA	CASSSQRLTFSGNTIYF	TGTGCCAGCAGTTCACAAAGGCTTACTTTCTCTGGAAACACCATATATTTT
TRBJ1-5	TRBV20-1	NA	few	CSASGGNQPQHF	TGCAGTGCTAGCGGGGGCAATCAGCCCCAGCATTTT
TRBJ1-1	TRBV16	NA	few	CASSQQTEAFF	TGTGCCAGCAGCCAACAAACTGAAGCTTTCTTT
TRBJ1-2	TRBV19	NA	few	CASSIAGGYYGYTF	TGTGCCAGTAGTATAGCGGGCGGATACTATGGCTACACCTTC
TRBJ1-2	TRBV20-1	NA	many	CSARLVGHGGYTF	TGCAGTGCTAGACTCGTAGGGCATGGGGGCTACACCTTC
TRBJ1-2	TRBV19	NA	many	CASSMDGGYTF	TGTGCCAGTAGTATGGACGGTGGCTACACCTTC
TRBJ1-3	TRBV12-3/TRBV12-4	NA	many	CASSEWRGLGNTIYF	TGTGCCAGCAGTGAATGGAGGGGACTTGGAAACACCATATATTTT
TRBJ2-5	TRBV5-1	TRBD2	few	CASSLTASGEETQYF	TGCGCCAGCAGCTTGACGGCTAGCGGGGAAGAGACCCAGTACTTC
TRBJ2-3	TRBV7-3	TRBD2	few	CASSPSGTSWDTQYF	TGTGCCAGCAGCCCATCCGGGACTAGCTGGGATACGCAGTATTTT
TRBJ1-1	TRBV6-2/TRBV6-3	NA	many	CASSYSSLRNTEAFF	TGTGCCAGCAGTTACTCCTCCCTCAGGAACACTGAAGCTTTCTTT
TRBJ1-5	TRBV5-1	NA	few	CASSLLGTSNQPQHF	TGCGCCAGCAGCTTGTTGGGAACGAGCAATCAGCCCCAGCATTTT
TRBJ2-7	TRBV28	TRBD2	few	CASSLPSAGVAYEQYF	TGTGCCAGCAGTTTACCCTCGGCGGGAGTCGCCTACGAGCAGTACTTC
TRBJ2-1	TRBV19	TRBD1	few	CASTGGFYNEQFF	TGTGCCAGTACAGGGGGCTTCTACAATGAGCAGTTCTTC
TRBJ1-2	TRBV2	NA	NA	CARADGNYGYTF	TGTGCCAGAGCCGACGGAAACTATGGCTACACCTTC
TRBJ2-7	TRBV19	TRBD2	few	CASSSRTSGVYEQYF	TGTGCCAGTAGTTCGAGGACTAGCGGTGTCTACGAGCAGTACTTC
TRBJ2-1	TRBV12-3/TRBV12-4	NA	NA	CVSSYSGAEQFF	TGTGTCAGCAGTTACTCAGGGGCTGAGCAGTTCTTC
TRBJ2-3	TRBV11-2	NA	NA	CASSLDAIGIDTQYF	TGTGCCAGCAGCTTAGATGCCATCGGGATAGATACGCAGTATTTT
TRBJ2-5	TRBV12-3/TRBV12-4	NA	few	CASSSRTEEKTQYF	TGTGCCAGCAGTTCCCGGACGGAAGAGAAGACCCAGTACTTC
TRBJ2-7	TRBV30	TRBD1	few	CAWGDRGSYEQYF	TGTGCCTGGGGTGACAGGGGATCTTACGAGCAGTACTTC
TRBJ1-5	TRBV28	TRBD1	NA	CASSPGGADQPQHF	TGTGCCAGCAGCCCAGGGGGCGCTGATCAGCCCCAGCATTTT